The clone carrying this T cell receptor (beta chain) was found a few times. CDR1 and CDR2 from the germline V gene are SGHDT and YYEEEE. The V end was cut by 4 bases, the J end by 4 bases, with 17 bases between. This CDR3 is built from 15 residues. This sample stems from a study of OX40 agonist ivuxolimab in advanced cancers. Profiling relied on immunoSEQ multiplex PCR, and the TCRdb table lists in-frame clones only, not all of them. Of some 90,000 clones in the sample, roughly 87% were seen once. The origin of this receptor is an adult with an advanced solid tumor such as melanoma, head and neck, liver or kidney cancer. The sample was CD4+ or CD8+ T cells sorted from blood, taken in a trial of the OX40 agonist ivuxolimab. This chain joins TRBV5-6 and TRBJ1-1; D might be TRBD1 (5 bases). The CDR3 nucleotides read TGTGCCAGCAGCCCGGTGGGGCGGGGGGGCACTGAAGCTTTCTTT. Translated, it gives CASSPVGRGGTEAFF.